The next 18 T cell receptor beta chains were all read from a single sample in a study of blood T cell dynamics during melanoma immunotherapy. The sample's time point: pre-treatment baseline. Profiling relied on immunoSEQ multiplex PCR, and the TCRdb table lists in-frame clones only, not all of them. The sample has nearly 25,000 clones, around 88% seen once. The sample here was blood, taken from a patient treated with checkpoint blockade. The receptors derive from a human donor with melanoma.

The chain joins TRBV27 to TRBJ2-3, with 14 bases aligning to TRBD2. The CDR3 is 19 amino acids. V was pared by 6 bases and J by 1 base, with 12 bases of the junction left unmatched. CDR1 and CDR2 from the germline V gene are MNHEY and SMNVEV (reference sequence). The CDR3 reads CASSFAGLAGVKGTDTQYF. CDR3 DNA sequence: TGTGCCAGCAGCTTTGCGGGACTAGCGGGAGTAAAAGGCACAGATACGCAGTATTTT.

V usage is TRBV7-8 and J usage is TRBJ1-3, with D unclear. The CDR3 loop spans 12 amino acids. Germline V lookup: CDR1 SGHVS, CDR2 FQNEAQ. The ends were cut back, 5 bases at V and 4 bases at J, with 6 bases in the middle. The CDR3 nucleotides read TGTGCCAGCAGCCCTATGGGAAACACCATATATTTT. Protein product: CASSPMGNTIYF.

The chain has TRBV4-1 and TRBJ2-7; D unclear. This CDR3 is 15 amino acids long. Germline V gene data show CDR1 as MGHRA and CDR2 as YSYEKL. Trimming stripped 0 bases from V and 5 bases from J, with 14 bases between. The CDR3 sequence is CASSQESGRFHEQYF. CDR3 DNA: TGCGCCAGCAGCCAAGAGAGTGGTAGGTTCCACGAGCAGTACTTC.

V is TRBV5-1 and J is TRBJ1-1; D perhaps matches TRBD1 (5 bases). The germline CDR1 and CDR2 sequences are SGHRS and YFSETQ. V lost 3 bases and J lost 5, with 17 bases in between. The CDR3 runs 15 residues. In nucleotides, the CDR3 is TGCGCCAGCAGCTGGGGGACGGGGTGGGAAACTGAAGCTTTCTTT. It specifies CASSWGTGWETEAFF.

J is TRBJ1-2 and V is TRBV28; 9 bases are shared with TRBD1. The CDR3 is made up of 17 amino acids. V gave up 3 bases and J gave up 2 bases; unmatched junction bases: 10. Germline V gene sequence: CDR1 MDHEN, CDR2 SYDVKM. For the CDR3, the DNA is TGTGCCAGCAGTTTCGGTCTTTACAGGGGGCGGAACTATGGCTACACCTTC. This gives the protein CASSFGLYRGRNYGYTF.

Worth noting for this clone: The same CDR3 is also encoded by other DNA sequences in this sample. The rearrangement uses TRBV19 and TRBJ1-1; no firm D call. Trimming shortened V by 1 base and J by 10 bases, and 10 bases separated the two germline ends. This CDR3 has 12 residues. In germline, CDR1 is LNHDA, CDR2 SQIVND (reference sequence). The CDR3, as DNA: TGTGCCAGTAGTATAGGTATGAGTCCAGCTTTCTTT. This encodes CASSIGMSPAFF.

This sequence joins TRBV27 and TRBJ2-2, with D perhaps TRBD1 or TRBD2 (6 bases each). Trimming left V 5 bases short and J 2 bases short, with 21 bases between. Germline loops: CDR1 MNHEY, CDR2 SMNVEV (reference sequence). CDR3 length: 18 amino acids. The CDR3 sequence: CASSPMVGGRANTGELFF. The CDR3 coding sequence is TGTGCCAGCAGTCCCATGGTAGGGGGGCGAGCCAACACCGGGGAGCTGTTTTTT.

The V and J genes are TRBV5-4 and TRBJ2-7, with D hard to call. This CDR3 has 15 amino acids. Trimming removed 0 bases from V and 2 bases from J, with 12 bases in between. Germline V gene sequence: CDR1 SGHNT, CDR2 YYREEE (reference sequence). CDR3 coding DNA: TGTGCCAGCAGCTTGGCCGGGCAGCTTACCTACGAGCAGTACTTC. This translates into CASSLAGQLTYEQYF. Full variable domain (outside the CDR3, taken from reference TRBV5-4 and TRBJ2-7): ETGVTQSPTHLIKTRGQQVTLRCSSQSGHNTVSWYQQALGQGPQFIFQYYREEENGRGNFPPRFSGLQFPNYSSELNVNALELDDSALYLCASSLAGQLTYEQYFGPGTRLTVT.

This clone was recorded once. This sequence joins TRBV7-2 and TRBJ2-7; no clear D gene. The germline V and J ends were trimmed by 2 bases and 2 bases, with 13 bases remaining between them. CDR1 is SGHTA and CDR2 is FQGNSA in the germline V gene. The CDR3 extends over 15 amino acids. The chain's CDR3 is CASSLRSEKAYEQYF. The CDR3 DNA reads as TGTGCCAGCAGCTTACGGTCAGAAAAAGCCTACGAGCAGTACTTC.

The chain couples TRBV9 to TRBJ1-1, with no clear D. Germline CDR1 SGDLS, CDR2 YYNGEE. The germline V and J ends were trimmed by 0 bases and 0 bases, with 6 bases remaining between them. The CDR3 spans 14 residues. CDR3 amino acids: CASSVDRMNTEAFF. The CDR3 region has the DNA TGTGCCAGCAGCGTAGACAGAATGAACACTGAAGCTTTCTTT.

V gene TRBV19 combines with J gene TRBJ2-7, with D maybe TRBD2 (5 bases). The CDR3 is made up of 15 amino acids. Germline-derived CDR1 and CDR2 are LNHDA and SQIVND (reference sequence). V lost 2 bases and J lost 6, with 17 bases in between. The DNA of the CDR3 is TGTGCCAGTAGTATATCGGCGGGTGAAAAATTCGAGCAGTACTTC. The encoded protein is CASSISAGEKFEQYF.

The sample holds a few counts of this clone. V and J are TRBV5-1 and TRBJ1-4; D possibly corresponds to TRBD1 (5 bases). This CDR3 comprises 15 residues. V dropped 4 bases and J dropped 3 bases, with 13 bases sitting between them. The germline V gene has CDR1 SGHRS and CDR2 YFSETQ. CDR3 sequence (DNA): TGCGCCAGCAGCCCGCGGGACGGCCCTAATGAAAAACTGTTTTTT. This codes for CASSPRDGPNEKLFF.

The chain is built from TRBV19 and TRBJ1-3; D gene ambiguous. Trimming stripped 2 bases from V and 0 bases from J, with 11 bases between. From germline, CDR1 is LNHDA and CDR2 SQIVND (reference sequence). The CDR3 has 16 amino acids. Here the CDR3 DNA reads TGTGCCAGTAGTATATCGACGGTCCCCTCTGGAAACACCATATATTTT. Amino acid sequence: CASSISTVPSGNTIYF.

This clone has only a few counts. V is TRBV10-1 and J is TRBJ2-1; TRBD2 is a possible D gene (6 bases). CDR1 WNHNN and CDR2 SYGVQD come from the germline V gene (reference sequence). The CDR3 is made up of 14 amino acids. V lost 0 bases to trimming and J lost 7 bases, with 10 bases between them. The CDR3, as DNA: TGCGCCAGCAGTGAGTCGCGGGGAGCGAATGAGCAGTTCTTC. Translation gives CASSESRGANEQFF.

This chain links TRBV6-4 with TRBJ2-2, with 10 bases identical to TRBD2. The CDR3 is 15 residues long. Germline V gives CDR1 MRHNA, CDR2 SNTAGT. Trimming removed 8 bases from V and 1 base from J; junction bases left unmatched: 4. The CDR3 DNA sequence: TGTGCCAGCGCAAGGACTAGCGGGAACACCGGGGAGCTGTTTTTT. It specifies CASARTSGNTGELFF.

This clone has only one observation. This rearrangement joins TRBV5-1 to TRBJ2-3; 8 bases map to TRBD1. The germline V gene encodes CDR1 SGHRS and CDR2 YFSETQ. This CDR3 spans 16 amino acids. V was clipped by 2 bases and J by 1 base; unmatched bases: 6. This CDR3 is CASSFDRGGGTDTQYF. The CDR3, as DNA: TGCGCCAGCAGCTTTGACAGGGGAGGAGGCACAGATACGCAGTATTTT.

The chain carries TRBV9 and TRBJ2-3; tentatively, D is TRBD2 (6 bases). Germline-derived CDR1 and CDR2 are SGDLS and YYNGEE. This CDR3 spans 16 amino acids. V dropped 0 bases and J dropped 6 bases, with 17 bases sitting between them. The CDR3 spells CASSVARSTSTDTQYF. The CDR3 DNA reads TGTGCCAGCAGCGTAGCTCGGTCGACTAGTACGGATACGCAGTATTTT.

The V and J genes are TRBV7-9 and TRBJ2-7; D gene uncertain. CDR3 length: 13 residues. The V gene lost 2 bases and the J gene lost 2 bases, with 7 bases spanning the gap. Germline assignment: CDR1 SEHNR and CDR2 FQNEAQ (reference sequence). CDR3 DNA: TGTGCCAGCAGCTTACGAGTGACCTACGAGCAGTACTTC. Translating it yields CASSLRVTYEQYF.